These 24 T cell receptor beta chains originate from one sample sequenced in a study of CD8 T cells in ankylosing spondylitis. Findings and limits, study-wide: Seemingly characteristic of ankylosing spondylitis blood was a TCR beta motif consisting of several highly homologous variants.

Their antigens remain unidentified. One entry per CDR3 protein results from TCRdb running MiXCR on the 5' RACE reads. The sample yields 700,000 or so distinct CDR3 sequences, 15% to 20% seen once. Material for sequencing was blood, either unsorted or a sorted T cell fraction (not recorded which). The receptors were gathered from a male donor with ankylosing spondylitis.

A few counts support this clonotype. V gene TRBV5-6 combines with J gene TRBJ1-2; D might be TRBD1 (5 bases). The CDR3 has 13 residues. Per the germline V gene, CDR1 is SGHDT and CDR2 is YYEEEE. The V end was cut by 4 bases, the J end by 4 bases, with 11 bases between. The CDR3 nucleotides are TGTGCCAGCAGCGCGAGGGGCGCCTATGGCTACACCTTC. Protein: CASSARGAYGYTF.

The V call is TRBV5-1, the J call TRBJ2-2, with 8 bases fitting TRBD2. The CDR3 is made up of 18 amino acids. V shed 1 base, J shed 0 bases, and the junction held 8 bases outside the gene matches. Germline V gene data show CDR1 as SGHRS and CDR2 as YFSETQ. Here the CDR3 DNA reads TGCGCCAGCAGCTTGCGGTTAGCGGGACCTGCGAACACCGGGGAGCTGTTTTTT. Residues: CASSLRLAGPANTGELFF.

The rearrangement uses TRBV6-1 and TRBJ2-3; the D is unclear. Trimming shortened V by 3 bases and J by 6 bases, and 10 bases separated the two germline ends. CDR1 is MNHNS and CDR2 is SASEGT in the germline V gene. The CDR3 consists of 13 residues. The CDR3 sequence is CASSDLTMDTQYF. CDR3 in DNA: TGTGCCAGCAGTGACCTGACGATGGATACGCAGTATTTT.

The V gene is TRBV13, the J gene TRBJ2-1; no firm D call. Germline loops: CDR1 PRHDT, CDR2 FYEKMQ (reference sequence). Trimming shortened V by 0 bases and J by 11 bases, and 2 bases separated the two germline ends. CDR3 size: 10 residues. The CDR3 spells CASSLGQQFF. The CDR3, as DNA: TGTGCCAGCAGCTTAGGCCAGCAGTTCTTC.

The table lists this clonotype with a few counts. The V and J genes are TRBV25-1 and TRBJ2-3; 7 positions match TRBD2. This CDR3 is built from 20 residues. With V trimmed by 7 bases and J by 1 base, 23 bases remained unmatched. CDR1 is MGHDK, CDR2 SYGVNS, per germline. The CDR3: CASKPDRKWPAGYGTDTQYF. CDR3 coding DNA: TGTGCCAGCAAACCTGACCGGAAATGGCCAGCGGGGTACGGCACAGATACGCAGTATTTT.

This clonotype showed up just a few times. The chain uses TRBV20-1 and TRBJ2-7; 8 bases are shared with TRBD1. Germline-derived CDR1 and CDR2 are DFQATT and SNEGSKA (reference sequence). The CDR3 spans 14 residues. V lost 5 bases, J lost 3 bases, and 9 bases stayed unmatched. CDR3 nucleotides: TGCAGTGCTGGCCCCAAAACAGGGGGCTACGAGCAGTACTTC. Translating it yields CSAGPKTGGYEQYF.

The chain has TRBV20-1 and TRBJ2-7; the match to TRBD1 covers 9 bases. J was trimmed by 2 bases and V by 0 bases; bases with no gene match: 11. Germline V gives CDR1 DFQATT, CDR2 SNEGSKA (reference sequence). The CDR3 runs 17 residues. DNA of the CDR3: TGCAGTGCTAGAGATCCGACCTCTGACAGGGGGACCTACGAGCAGTACTTC. Its translation is CSARDPTSDRGTYEQYF.

Ten or more counts support this clonotype. The chain employs TRBV11-2 and TRBJ2-6, with D perhaps matching TRBD1 (7 bases). In germline, CDR1 is SGHAT, CDR2 FQNNGV. Trimming stripped 1 base from V and 0 bases from J, with 19 bases between. The CDR3 has 20 residues. CDR3 loop: CASSLVGGGGLSSGANVLTF. CDR3 bases: TGTGCCAGCAGCTTAGTAGGAGGGGGCGGACTTAGCTCTGGGGCCAACGTCCTGACTTTC.

This clonotype showed up just a few times. The J gene is TRBJ1-5, the V gene TRBV5-1, with D uncertain. Trimming pared 0 bases from V and 9 bases from J, leaving 16 bases between. The germline gives CDR1 SGHRS, CDR2 YFSETQ. The CDR3 runs 15 residues. The CDR3 DNA reads as TGCGCCAGCAGCTTGGCCAGAACGGCCGCGTCGCCCCAGCATTTT. Translated: CASSLARTAASPQHF.

This chain connects TRBV27 to TRBJ1-5; D is undetermined. V lost 4 bases to trimming and J lost 5 bases, with 15 bases between them. Germline V gives CDR1 MNHEY, CDR2 SMNVEV (reference sequence). CDR3 length: 15 residues. This CDR3 reads CASSSYLDRDQPQHF. DNA of the CDR3: TGTGCCAGCAGTTCCTATCTCGACCGGGATCAGCCCCAGCATTTT.

The chain couples TRBV12-3 or TRBV12-4 to TRBJ1-1; D might be TRBD1 (5 bases). Deletions cut 6 bases from V and 7 bases from J, with 18 bases between. The length of the CDR3 is 14 residues. DNA for the CDR3: TGTGCCAGCAGATCGGACCTCCTCCAGGGTGAAGCTTTCTTT. Residues: CASRSDLLQGEAFF.

This chain joins TRBV7-6 and TRBJ2-7; D is perhaps TRBD1 or TRBD2 (5 bases each). Germline V gene sequence: CDR1 SGHVS, CDR2 FNYEAQ. Trimming took off 1 base at V and 2 bases at J, with 18 bases between the two ends. CDR3 size: 17 residues. CDR3 bases: TGTGCCAGCAGCTTAGTGGTGGGACCCTCATCCACCTACGAGCAGTACTTC. Residues: CASSLVVGPSSTYEQYF. Based on the CDR3 plus reference TRBV7-6 and TRBJ2-7, the full variable domain is GAGVSQSPRYKVTKRGQDVALRCDPISGHVSLYWYRQALGQGPEFLTYFNYEAQQDKSGLPNDRFSAERPEGSISTLTIQRTEQRDSAMYRCASSLVVGPSSTYEQYFGPGTRLTVT.

The J gene is TRBJ2-3, the V gene TRBV11-2, with 7 positions matching TRBD2. The trim removed 11 bases at V and 0 bases at J, leaving 11 bases unmatched. This CDR3 comprises 15 residues. Per germline, CDR1 SGHAT and CDR2 FQNNGV. The CDR3, as DNA: TGTGCCGTGGGGGACGGGAGGACGAGCACAGATACGCAGTATTTT. The encoded protein is CAVGDGRTSTDTQYF.

This clonotype was detected only a few times. The chain is built from TRBV6-1 and TRBJ1-4; 11 bases align to TRBD1. Germline V gene data show CDR1 as MNHNS and CDR2 as SASEGT. Trimming removed 6 bases from V and 8 bases from J; junction bases left unmatched: 8. There are 15 residues in the CDR3. Written as DNA, the CDR3 is TGTGCCAGCAGCCCCGCCGGGACAGGGGGGGAAAAACTGTTTTTT. It specifies CASSPAGTGGEKLFF.

This chain joins TRBV28 and TRBJ2-7, with 8 positions matching TRBD1. Germline lookup yields CDR1 MDHEN and CDR2 SYDVKM. The CDR3 spans 18 residues. Losses at the gene ends were 5 bases for V and 3 bases for J; bases not matched to a gene: 18. The CDR3 sequence is CASSVSPGPGQVFYEQYF. CDR3 DNA: TGTGCCAGCAGTGTCTCCCCTGGGCCGGGACAGGTCTTCTACGAGCAGTACTTC.

This clonotype was counted between two and nine times. The rearrangement uses TRBV12-3 or TRBV12-4 and TRBJ1-1, with TRBD1 identical over 7 bases. This CDR3 contains 14 residues. The trim removed 5 bases at V and 3 bases at J, leaving 6 bases unmatched. Here the CDR3 DNA reads TGTGCCAGCAGTCGACAGGGCCGGGACACTGAAGCTTTCTTT. Translating gives CASSRQGRDTEAFF.

As regards this clonotype: Being one base from a much bigger clone, this may be a read error. The chain recombines TRBV20-1 with TRBJ1-2, with TRBD1 identical over 7 bases. CDR3 length: 13 amino acids. From germline, CDR1 is DFQATT and CDR2 SNEGSKA (reference sequence). CDR3 amino acids: CIARDRVGNGYTF. In DNA form, the CDR3 reads TGCATTGCTAGAGACAGGGTCGGAAACGGCTACACCTTC.

The chain joins TRBV5-1 to TRBJ2-1, with 7 bases that match TRBD1. V dropped 3 bases and J dropped 4; count of bases not matched to a gene: 10. CDR3 length: 16 residues. Germline CDR1 is SGHRS and CDR2 is YFSETQ. DNA for the CDR3: TGCGCCAGCAGCTCGCTCACAGGGACAGAATACAATGAGCAGTTCTTC. It translates to CASSSLTGTEYNEQFF.

This clonotype was picked up a small number of times. The V call is TRBV3-1, the J call TRBJ2-1; D remains ambiguous. The germline V and J ends were trimmed by 1 base and 9 bases, with 13 bases remaining between them. The CDR3 contains 14 residues. Germline assignment: CDR1 LGHDT and CDR2 YNNKEL (reference sequence). The CDR3 here is CASSQAQFNREQFF. Written as DNA, the CDR3 is TGTGCCAGCAGCCAAGCCCAGTTTAACCGTGAGCAGTTCTTC.

The chain recombines TRBV4-2 with TRBJ2-7, with a possible D match to TRBD1 (6 bases). This CDR3 has 17 amino acids. CDR1 is LGHNA, CDR2 YNFKEQ, per germline. V lost 6 bases, J lost 5 bases, and 26 bases lay in between. The CDR3 region has the DNA TGTGCCAGCAGTCAGCGTTTAGGGGGAGATGGGTTCCACGAGCAGTACTTC. This codes for CASSQRLGGDGFHEQYF.

This clonotype appeared a few times. The chain recombines TRBV4-2 with TRBJ1-2; TRBD1 might be the D (6 bases). The CDR3 has 16 amino acids. Trimming stripped 3 bases from V and 4 bases from J, with 18 bases between. In germline, CDR1 is LGHNA, CDR2 YNFKEQ. CDR3 residues: CASSQPGEGVGYGYTF. In nucleotides, the CDR3 is TGTGCCAGCAGCCAGCCGGGGGAGGGGGTTGGCTATGGCTACACCTTC.

The chain employs TRBV3-1 and TRBJ2-2; 9 nucleotides align to TRBD2. Trimming cost V 2 bases and J 6 bases; bases outside gene matches: 7. There are 16 residues in the CDR3. Germline-derived CDR1 and CDR2 are LGHDT and YNNKEL (reference sequence). Here the CDR3 DNA reads TGTGCCAGCAGCCAAATTAGCGGGAGTTGGGCCGGGGAGCTGTTTTTT. The encoded protein is CASSQISGSWAGELFF.

The chain uses TRBV11-2 and TRBJ1-1; 8 nucleotides agree with TRBD1. CDR1 is SGHAT and CDR2 is FQNNGV in the germline V gene. J was trimmed by 1 base and V by 3 bases; bases with no gene match: 4. The CDR3 covers 15 residues. The CDR3 DNA follows: TGTGCCAGCAGCTTGGGCGGGACAGGGAACACTGAAGCTTTCTTT. Its protein product is CASSLGGTGNTEAFF.

This clonotype was detected only a few times. The rearrangement uses TRBV13 and TRBJ1-2, with D unclear. V was clipped by 5 bases and J by 0 bases, with 22 bases between them. Germline V gene data show CDR1 as PRHDT and CDR2 as FYEKMQ (reference sequence). The CDR3 runs 18 residues. The CDR3 protein is CASSPTVVVTRPNYGYTF. The CDR3 region has the DNA TGTGCCAGCAGCCCCACGGTGGTAGTCACAAGACCTAACTATGGCTACACCTTC.